A single sample gave rise to the 15 T cell receptor beta chains below, sequenced in a study of Graves' ophthalmopathy and Graves' hyperthyroidism. Investigators amplified TCR beta CDR3 regions from RNA transcripts. First-round RT-PCR relied on HTBI primers, and a second-round multiplex PCR came next. TCRdb used MiXCR to reprocess the multiplex PCR reads, holding one entry per CDR3 protein. The top ten clones hold around 10% of a sample with around 1.1 million distinct CDR3 sequences, 35% to 40% of them seen once. The specimen was peripheral blood or thyroid tissue (not recorded which). These receptors all come from an adult man with Graves' hyperthyroidism.

At least ten counts were recorded for this clonotype. The chain has TRBV6-1 and TRBJ2-7; 13 nucleotides line up with TRBD2. Germline values: CDR1 MNHNS, CDR2 SASEGT. J gave up 2 bases and V 5 bases, and 3 bases lay outside the gene matches. This CDR3 has 15 residues. CDR3: CASSLLAGGTYEQYF. The CDR3 DNA sequence: TGTGCCAGCAGTCTACTAGCGGGAGGGACCTACGAGCAGTACTTC.

J is TRBJ1-3 and V is TRBV20-1; 8 nucleotides agree with TRBD1. The CDR3 has 12 amino acids. V dropped 2 bases and J dropped 7; count of bases not matched to a gene: 1. CDR1 is DFQATT, CDR2 SNEGSKA, per germline (reference sequence). The CDR3 DNA reads TGCAGTGCTAGAAACAGGGGGAACACCATATATTTT. It translates to CSARNRGNTIYF.

This clonotype has just a few counts. The chain combines TRBV9 with TRBJ2-5, with unresolved D. CDR3 length: 16 residues. V dropped 0 bases and J dropped 5 bases, with 17 bases sitting between them. Germline V lookup: CDR1 SGDLS, CDR2 YYNGEE. The CDR3 sequence is CASSVEPSLREETQYF. CDR3 in DNA: TGTGCCAGCAGCGTAGAACCAAGTCTGCGAGAGGAGACCCAGTACTTC. Variable domain in full (rest from reference TRBV9 and TRBJ2-5): DSGVTQTPKHLITATGQRVTLRCSPRSGDLSVYWYQQSLDQGLQFLIQYYNGEERAKGNILERFSAQQFPDLHSELNLSSLELGDSALYFCASSVEPSLREETQYFGPGTRLLVL.

The rearrangement joins TRBV7-8 to TRBJ1-4, with 10 bases matching TRBD1. CDR1 and CDR2 (germline): SGHVS, FQNEAQ. V lost 5 bases, J lost 10 bases, and 10 bases stayed unmatched. The CDR3 spans 15 residues. CDR3 protein: CASSVAGTGAGKLFF. The DNA of the CDR3 is TGTGCCAGCAGCGTTGCCGGGACAGGGGCTGGAAAACTGTTTTTT.

This clonotype appeared a single time. The chain has TRBV7-8 and TRBJ1-1, with 7 bases identical to TRBD1. Trimming at V came to 3 bases and at J to 11 bases, leaving 15 bases not matched to a gene. CDR1 is SGHVS and CDR2 is FQNEAQ in the germline V gene. The CDR3 is 15 amino acids. CDR3 loop: CASSFLRQGGESAFF. CDR3 coding DNA: TGTGCCAGCAGCTTCCTTAGACAGGGAGGAGAATCGGCTTTCTTT.

Of note for this clonotype: Germline and junction disagree at one end, which may indicate a read error. The chain combines TRBV7-8 with TRBJ2-5; 7 positions agree with TRBD1. This CDR3 spans 16 amino acids. Per germline, CDR1 SGHVS and CDR2 FQNEAQ. The CDR3: CASSQEETGSRETQYF. The CDR3 DNA follows: TGCGCCAGCAGCCAAGAAGAGACAGGGTCGAGGGAGACCCAGTACTTC.

V and J are TRBV7-6 and TRBJ2-5; D possibly corresponds to TRBD1 (5 bases). CDR3 length: 15 amino acids. The germline gives CDR1 SGHVS, CDR2 FNYEAQ. V was cut by 4 bases and J by 4 bases, with 16 bases left in between. CDR3 sequence reads: CASSSSQGVLETQYF. CDR3 sequence (DNA): TGTGCCAGCAGCTCCTCGCAGGGTGTGTTAGAGACCCAGTACTTC.

This CDR3 is CASSLGSGVAAGELFF. The CDR3 DNA sequence: TGTGCCAGCAGCTTAGGGAGCGGCGTGGCTGCCGGGGAGCTGTTTTTT. The chain uses TRBV7-9 and TRBJ2-2, with D maybe TRBD2 (5 bases). The V end lost 1 base, the J end lost 6 bases, and 15 bases lay between the germline ends. Per the germline V gene, CDR1 is SEHNR and CDR2 is FQNEAQ (reference sequence). This CDR3 comprises 16 residues.

Ten or more counts support this clonotype. CDR3 coding DNA: TGTGCCAGCAGCTACCAACAGAACCCCTATGGCTACACCTTC. Translating it yields CASSYQQNPYGYTF. The chain is built from TRBV5-6 and TRBJ1-2; D unclear. Germline V CDR1 and CDR2: SGHDT, YYEEEE. CDR3 length: 14 residues. The ends were cut back, 3 bases at V and 4 bases at J, with 13 bases in the middle.

A few counts support this clonotype. The J gene is TRBJ1-2, the V gene TRBV7-9, with a weak D call TRBD1 (5 bases). The CDR3 sequence is 14 residues long. Trimming pared 5 bases from V and 2 bases from J, leaving 12 bases between. CDR1 SEHNR and CDR2 FQNEAQ come from the germline V gene (reference sequence). The CDR3 protein is CASSQFRDNYGYTF. Written as DNA, the CDR3 is TGTGCCAGCAGCCAATTCCGGGACAACTATGGCTACACCTTC.

With regard to this clonotype: Possible read error: a much larger clone is one base away. The V and J genes are TRBV10-3 and TRBJ1-4; D unclear. Germline loops: CDR1 ENHRY, CDR2 SYGVKD. There are 15 residues in the CDR3. Trimming left V 5 bases short and J 0 bases short, with 10 bases between. CDR3 DNA sequence: TGTGCCATCAGTTACTTGGGTGCAACTAATGAAAAACTGTTTTTT. The encoded protein is CAISYLGATNEKLFF.

The sample holds a few counts of this clonotype. The chain employs TRBV27 and TRBJ1-2; 7 bases match TRBD1. V shed 5 bases and J 5 bases; nucleotides not matched to a gene: 8. The CDR3 loop spans 14 amino acids. The germline V gene has CDR1 MNHEY and CDR2 SMNVEV (reference sequence). Here the CDR3 DNA reads TGTGCCAGCAGTCAACAGGGGATGGATTATGGCTACACCTTC. Encoded protein: CASSQQGMDYGYTF.

In its sample, this clonotype was seen a few times. This chain uses TRBV19 with TRBJ2-2, with D possibly TRBD2 on 6 matching bases. Germline loops: CDR1 LNHDA, CDR2 SQIVND (reference sequence). V lost 6 bases to trimming and J lost 8 bases, with 22 bases between them. The CDR3 totals 16 residues. Here the CDR3 DNA reads TGTGCCAGTAGCGCATCCGGGACTCCGGGTTTGGGGGAGCTGTTTTTT. Its protein is CASSASGTPGLGELFF.

This chain joins TRBV20-1 and TRBJ2-2, with TRBD1 as a possible D gene (6 bases). The germline V gene encodes CDR1 DFQATT and CDR2 SNEGSKA (reference sequence). The CDR3 spans 13 residues. Trimming stripped 4 bases from V and 4 bases from J, with 10 bases between. The CDR3 coding sequence is TGCAGTGCTATCCCCAGGGGCACCGGGGAGCTGTTTTTT. This encodes CSAIPRGTGELFF.

The chain couples TRBV19 to TRBJ2-2; possibly TRBD1 or TRBD2 for D (5 bases each). There are 14 residues in the CDR3. Trimming took off 4 bases at V and 3 bases at J, with 9 bases between the two ends. CDR1 and CDR2 from the germline V gene are LNHDA and SQIVND (reference sequence). This chain's CDR3 is CASSRDRYTGELFF. For the CDR3, the DNA is TGTGCCAGTAGTAGGGACCGTTACACCGGGGAGCTGTTTTTT.